The sequence of this T cell receptor (beta chain) was determined in a study of regulatory T cells in long-lasting Graves disease. Time point specified: newly diagnosed GD, antithyroid drugs for less than 3 months. The TCR library used RNA extracted from PBMCs. The TCR beta library used iRepertoire HTBI primers with Arm-PCR amplification of CDR3. One entry per CDR3 protein results from TCRdb running MiXCR on the multiplex PCR reads. The table has more than 450,000 distinct CDR3 sequences, 12% seen once. The CDR3 contains 15 residues. Germline values: CDR1 KGHSH, CDR2 LQKENI. The V and J ends lost 8 bases and 3 bases respectively, with 16 bases between them. This sample also belongs to another study, concerning T cells in Graves' hyperthyroidism and ophthalmopathy.

The chain is built from TRBV18 and TRBJ2-2; D assignment may be TRBD1 or TRBD2 (6 bases each). This sequence was found in a woman aged 25-40 years with Graves disease. The sequenced sample was peripheral blood mononuclear cells (PBMCs), obtained at new diagnosis, from a patient treated with antithyroid drugs. The chain's CDR3 is CASLRGVADTGELFF. CDR3 in DNA: TGTGCCAGCCTCAGGGGCGTAGCGGACACCGGGGAGCTGTTTTTT.